This T cell receptor beta chain appears in the sequencing data of a study of blood T cell repertoires in COVID-19. Assay used: immunoSEQ multiplex PCR; TCRdb lists only in-frame clones, some missing. This repertoire shows 300,000 to 350,000 clones, under 95% found once; its top ten account for around 3.3%. The specimen sequenced was peripheral blood. The sequence was obtained from a woman aged 18-35 years who had recovered from COVID-19.

The CDR3 reads CASSFTGEETQYF. In nucleotides, the CDR3 is TGCGCCAGCAGCTTCACCGGAGAAGAGACCCAGTACTTC. V and J are TRBV5-1 and TRBJ2-5; D not certain. Trimming stripped 2 bases from V and 3 bases from J, with 8 bases between. This CDR3 spans 13 amino acids. The germline gives CDR1 SGHRS, CDR2 YFSETQ.